The present T cell receptor beta chain was sequenced within a study of blood T cell repertoires in COVID-19 (dated by TCRdb to about 2020). General notes on the study: Samples covering the acute and convalescent phases of COVID-19 were provided by collaborators in the United States, Italy and Spain. The material from the prospective study consisted of cDNA or gDNA derived from T cells, B-cell-depleted T cells, or PBMCs. Subjects who had been exposed to COVID-19, were actively infected with it, or had recovered from it provided the deeply sampled blood TCRbeta repertoires that made up the dataset. The repertoires were made available in a free public database intended to serve as a resource for research on the immune response to SARS-CoV-2. Samples were obtained from the ongoing ImmuneRACE study (first 160 participants) and from approximately 1,200 subjects provided by 6 global collaborators. A de-identified subject ID, COVID-19 status, age in years and sex were almost always included in the sample metadata. Where HLA class I and class II types were available, the types were taken from metadata supplied by the sample provider, not from assay-based typing. Findings and caveats that apply to the study as a whole: The quantity of clinical and demographic metadata differed by source and by participant and was supplied without curation.

For this clone: What antigen it recognizes has not been identified. No clone much larger than this one lies a single base away; base qualities are absent.

The immunoSEQ Assay, a bias-controlled multiplex PCR, was used to amplify TCRbeta CDR3 regions from genomic DNA. In the authors' own workflow: Within the assay, amplification of reference gene primers was used to estimate how many nucleated cells each sample contained. Sequence reads were collapsed and filtered to measure the absolute abundance of every unique TCRbeta CDR3 rearrangement. Productive Simpson clonality was computed per sample as the square root of Simpson's diversity index over productive rearrangements. TCRdb obtained this table from immuneACCESS and retained in-frame rearrangements with V and J assigned. These tables miss some clones; where compared with another copy, unresolved V genes account for less than half of the shortfall, and the remainder is unexplained. D and trimming come from the DNA, and the V and J calls and clone size come from that table. The sample includes about 220,000 clones, with roughly nine tenths observed a single time. Just over 2.5% of the sample comes from the top ten.

Participants in the prospective study were aged 18 to 89 years, lived in 20 to 30 United States geographic areas, and enrolled through a virtual design. In the prospective study, participants were assigned to cohorts based on the clinical history participants reported in a screening survey and a study questionnaire. For ImmuneRACE Cohort 3, a participant was defined as recovered based on two consecutive negative NP/OP PCR tests, clearance by a healthcare professional, or resolution of symptoms. In the prospective study, whole blood, serum and a nasopharyngeal or oropharyngeal swab were collected from each participant by mobile phlebotomists. Prospective study participants could optionally give additional blood draws and questionnaires over a roughly two-month period. Before DNA extraction, prospective study blood samples were shipped either frozen or at room temperature. V loses 0 bases of germline sequence and J loses 8 bases, and the interval between the two ends is 7 bases. CDR1 and CDR2 were assigned from the germline V gene (reference sequence) as MNHNY and SVGAGI. Inclusive of the bounding cysteine and phenylalanine, the CDR3 is 13 residues long. The DNA shown is the 39-base CDR3, in frame from base 1.

Sequenced: PBMCs or T cells enriched from blood (not recorded which). The V and J genes are TRBV6-6 and TRBJ1-4; no D segment can be confidently identified. The sequence was collected from a woman in her twenties or thirties who had recovered from COVID-19. The CDR3 here reads CASSYSVAEKLFF. The nucleotide sequence is given as TGTGCCAGCAGTTACTCGGTTGCGGAAAAACTGTTTTTT.